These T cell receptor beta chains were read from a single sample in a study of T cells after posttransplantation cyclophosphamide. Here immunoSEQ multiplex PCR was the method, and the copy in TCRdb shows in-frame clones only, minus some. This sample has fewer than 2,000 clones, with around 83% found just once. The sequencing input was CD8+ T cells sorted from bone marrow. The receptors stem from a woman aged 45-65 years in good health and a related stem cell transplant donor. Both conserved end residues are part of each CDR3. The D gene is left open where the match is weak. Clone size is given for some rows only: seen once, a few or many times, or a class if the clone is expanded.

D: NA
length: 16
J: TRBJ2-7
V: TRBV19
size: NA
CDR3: CASTLDGTNPTYEQYF
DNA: TGTGCCAGTACCTTAGATGGGACAAACCCGACCTACGAGCAGTACTTC

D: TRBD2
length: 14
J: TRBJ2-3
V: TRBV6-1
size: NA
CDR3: CAPGRVGVTDTQYF
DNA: TGTGCCCCCGGGAGGGTGGGAGTCACAGATACGCAGTATTTT

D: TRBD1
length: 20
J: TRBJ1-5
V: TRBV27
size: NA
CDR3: CASSIVATGQGTDSNQPQHF
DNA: TGTGCCAGCAGCATTGTTGCTACCGGACAGGGAACTGATAGCAATCAGCCCCAGCATTTT

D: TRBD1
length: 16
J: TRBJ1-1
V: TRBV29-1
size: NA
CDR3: CSVERRDRRFRSEAFF
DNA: TGCAGCGTCGAACGCCGGGACAGGAGATTTCGATCCGAAGCTTTCTTT

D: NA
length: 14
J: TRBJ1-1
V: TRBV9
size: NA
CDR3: CASSFGQWSTEAFF
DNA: TGTGCCAGCAGCTTTGGACAGTGGAGTACTGAAGCTTTCTTT

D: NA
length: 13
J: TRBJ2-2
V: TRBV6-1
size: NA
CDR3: CASSERLAGELFF
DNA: TGTGCCAGCAGTGAAAGATTAGCGGGGGAGCTGTTTTTT

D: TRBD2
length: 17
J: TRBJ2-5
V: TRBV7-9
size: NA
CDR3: CASSLSESGTSGKTQYF
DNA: TGTGCCAGCAGCTTATCTGAATCCGGGACTAGCGGGAAGACCCAGTACTTC

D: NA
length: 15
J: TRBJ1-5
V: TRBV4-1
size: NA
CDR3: CASSQDAGEEQPQHF
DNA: TGCGCCAGCAGCCAAGATGCGGGGGAGGAGCAGCCCCAGCATTTT

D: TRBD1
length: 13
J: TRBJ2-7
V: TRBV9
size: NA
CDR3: CASGTGISYEQYF
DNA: TGTGCCAGCGGGACAGGGATATCCTACGAGCAGTACTTC

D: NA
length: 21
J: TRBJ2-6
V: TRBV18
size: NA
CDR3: CASSPPPPSSDPVFGANVLTF
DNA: TGTGCCAGCTCACCACCGCCTCCTTCCTCCGATCCGGTTTTTGGGGCCAACGTCCTGACTTTC

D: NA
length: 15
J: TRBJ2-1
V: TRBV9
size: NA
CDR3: CASSVAPGAFNEQFF
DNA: TGTGCCAGCAGCGTAGCCCCGGGAGCGTTCAATGAGCAGTTCTTC

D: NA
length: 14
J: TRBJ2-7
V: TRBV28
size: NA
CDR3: CASTGTLSSYEQYF
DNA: TGTGCCAGCACCGGGACTTTAAGCTCCTACGAGCAGTACTTC

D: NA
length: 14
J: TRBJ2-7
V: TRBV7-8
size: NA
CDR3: CASSVQGYSYEQYF
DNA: TGTGCCAGCAGCGTACAGGGTTACTCCTACGAGCAGTACTTC

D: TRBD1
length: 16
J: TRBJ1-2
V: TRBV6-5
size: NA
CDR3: CASSYSRTGGAYGYTF
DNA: TGTGCCAGCAGTTACTCGAGGACAGGGGGCGCCTATGGCTACACCTTC

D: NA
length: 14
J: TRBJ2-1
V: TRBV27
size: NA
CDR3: CASYDPDYYNEQFF
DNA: TGTGCCAGCTACGACCCGGACTATTACAATGAGCAGTTCTTC

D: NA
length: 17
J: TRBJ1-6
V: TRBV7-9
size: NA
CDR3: CASSSGGGPYPNSPLHF
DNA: TGTGCCAGCAGCTCCGGCGGGGGGCCTTACCCGAATTCACCCCTCCACTTT

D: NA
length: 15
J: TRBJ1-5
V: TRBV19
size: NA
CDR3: CASSISGFGNQPQHF
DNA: TGTGCCAGTAGTATATCGGGGTTTGGCAATCAGCCCCAGCATTTT

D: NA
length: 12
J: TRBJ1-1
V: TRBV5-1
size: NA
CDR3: CASSLVGREAFF
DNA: TGCGCCAGCAGCTTGGTGGGCAGAGAAGCTTTCTTT

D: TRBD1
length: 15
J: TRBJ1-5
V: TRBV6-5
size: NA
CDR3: CASRMTGSSNQPQHF
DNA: TGTGCCAGCAGGATGACAGGGAGTAGCAATCAGCCCCAGCATTTT

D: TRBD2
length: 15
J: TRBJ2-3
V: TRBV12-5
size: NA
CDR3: CASGAPSGGADTQYF
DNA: TGTGCTAGTGGTGCCCCCAGCGGGGGGGCAGATACGCAGTATTTT

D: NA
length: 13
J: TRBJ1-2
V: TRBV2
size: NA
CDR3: CASSQGPADGYTF
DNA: TGTGCCAGCAGTCAGGGGCCTGCGGATGGCTACACCTTC

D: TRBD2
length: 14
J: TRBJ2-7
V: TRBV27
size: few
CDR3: CASSPGLASYEQYF
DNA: TGTGCCAGCAGCCCAGGACTAGCCTCCTACGAGCAGTACTTC

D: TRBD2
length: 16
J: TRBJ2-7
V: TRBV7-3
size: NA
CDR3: CASSPTTSGPSYEQYF
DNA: TGTGCCAGCAGCCCGACGACTAGCGGGCCCTCCTACGAGCAGTACTTC

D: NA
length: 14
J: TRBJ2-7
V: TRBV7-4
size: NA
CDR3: CASRPDRFLHEQYF
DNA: TGTGCCAGCAGACCCGACAGGTTCCTCCACGAGCAGTACTTC

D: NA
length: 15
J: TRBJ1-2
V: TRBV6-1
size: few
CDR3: CASSEAAGRDYGYTF
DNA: TGTGCCAGCAGTGAAGCTGCCGGGCGGGACTATGGCTACACCTTC

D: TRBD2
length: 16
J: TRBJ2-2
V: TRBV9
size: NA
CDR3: CASSVVKRGGTGELFF
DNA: TGTGCCAGCAGCGTAGTAAAGCGGGGGGGCACCGGGGAGCTGTTTTTT

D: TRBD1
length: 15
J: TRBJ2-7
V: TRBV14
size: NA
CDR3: CASSQFPTGAYEQYF
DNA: TGTGCCAGCAGCCAATTCCCGACAGGGGCCTACGAGCAGTACTTC

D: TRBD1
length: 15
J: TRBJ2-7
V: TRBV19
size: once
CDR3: CASSIAATGFNEQYF
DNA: TGTGCCAGTAGTATTGCGGCGACAGGGTTCAACGAGCAGTACTTC

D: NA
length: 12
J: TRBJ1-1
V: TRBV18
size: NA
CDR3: CASSPGNTEAFF
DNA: TGTGCCAGCTCGCCGGGGAACACTGAAGCTTTCTTT

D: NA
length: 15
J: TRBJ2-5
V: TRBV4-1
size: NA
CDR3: CASSHPGQDQETQYF
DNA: TGCGCCAGCAGCCATCCCGGACAAGACCAAGAGACCCAGTACTTC

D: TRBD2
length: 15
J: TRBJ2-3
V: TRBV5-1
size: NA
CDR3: CASSFLLTSSDTQYF
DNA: TGCGCCAGCAGCTTTCTCCTGACTAGCTCAGATACGCAGTATTTT

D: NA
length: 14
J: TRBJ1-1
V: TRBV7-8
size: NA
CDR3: CASSFAGLNTEAFF
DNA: TGTGCCAGCAGCTTCGCAGGCCTGAACACTGAAGCTTTCTTT

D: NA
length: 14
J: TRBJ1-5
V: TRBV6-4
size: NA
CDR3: CASSDSTSNQPQHF
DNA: TGTGCCAGCAGTGACAGCACTAGCAATCAGCCCCAGCATTTT